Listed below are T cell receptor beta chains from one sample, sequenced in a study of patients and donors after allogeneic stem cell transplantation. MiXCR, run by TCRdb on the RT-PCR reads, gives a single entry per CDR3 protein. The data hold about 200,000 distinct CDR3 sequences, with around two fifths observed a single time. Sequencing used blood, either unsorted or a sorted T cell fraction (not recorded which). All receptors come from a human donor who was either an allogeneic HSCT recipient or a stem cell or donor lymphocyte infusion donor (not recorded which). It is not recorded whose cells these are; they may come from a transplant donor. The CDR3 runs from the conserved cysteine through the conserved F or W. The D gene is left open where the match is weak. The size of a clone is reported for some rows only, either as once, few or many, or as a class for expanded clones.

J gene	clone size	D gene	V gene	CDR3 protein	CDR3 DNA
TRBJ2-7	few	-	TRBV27	CASALAMSSYEQYF	TGTGCCAGCGCTCTAGCGATGAGCTCCTACGAGCAGTACTTC
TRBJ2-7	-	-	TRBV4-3	CASSQDLGFSEQYF	TGCGCCAGCAGCCAAGATTTGGGGTTCAGCGAGCAGTACTTC
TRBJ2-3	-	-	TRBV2	CASTPSGDTQYF	TGTGCCAGCACCCCCAGTGGAGATACGCAGTATTTT
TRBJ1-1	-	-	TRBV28	CASSIPDGNTEAFF	TGTGCCAGCAGTATCCCCGACGGGAACACTGAAGCTTTCTTT
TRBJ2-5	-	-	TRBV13	CASSLSGIQETQYF	TGTGCCAGCAGCTTATCCGGCATCCAAGAGACCCAGTACTTC
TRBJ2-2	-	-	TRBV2	CASSERREPGELFF	TGTGCCAGCAGTGAAAGAAGGGAACCCGGGGAGCTGTTTTTT
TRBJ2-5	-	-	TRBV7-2	CASSLVGLAPQTQYF	TGTGCCAGCAGCTTAGTAGGCCTAGCCCCGCAGACCCAGTACTTC
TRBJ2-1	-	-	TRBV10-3	CAISPKEGKYNEQFF	TGTGCCATCAGTCCAAAAGAGGGGAAATACAATGAGCAGTTCTTC
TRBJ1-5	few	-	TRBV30	CAWSVRGNQPQHF	TGTGCCTGGAGTGTACGGGGCAATCAGCCCCAGCATTTT
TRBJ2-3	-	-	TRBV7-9	CASSLSKGADTQYF	TGTGCCAGCAGCTTGTCTAAAGGTGCAGATACGCAGTATTTT
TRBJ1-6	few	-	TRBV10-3	CAISGRDNSPLHF	TGTGCCATCAGTGGCAGGGATAATTCACCCCTCCACTTT
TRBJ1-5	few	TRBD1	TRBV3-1	CASSQGTGRNQPQHF	TGTGCCAGCAGCCAAGGGACAGGCCGCAATCAGCCCCAGCATTTT
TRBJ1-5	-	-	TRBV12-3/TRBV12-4	CASSLGGFGQPQHF	TGTGCCAGCAGTTTGGGGGGTTTTGGGCAGCCCCAGCATTTT
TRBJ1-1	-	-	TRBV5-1	CASSMQAGEAFF	TGCGCCAGCAGCATGCAGGCCGGTGAAGCTTTCTTT
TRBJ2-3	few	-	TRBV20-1	CSALTMTDTQYF	TGCAGTGCCCTAACAATGACAGATACGCAGTATTTT
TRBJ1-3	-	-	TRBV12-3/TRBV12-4	CASSPLLFSGNTIYF	TGTGCCAGCTCCCCTCTCCTATTCTCTGGAAACACCATATATTTT
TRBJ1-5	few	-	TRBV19	CASSVLRNQPQHF	TGTGCCAGTAGCGTACTTAGGAATCAGCCCCAGCATTTT
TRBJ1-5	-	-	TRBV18	CASSPRRESGSNQPQHF	TGTGCCAGCTCACCACGGCGAGAGAGTGGTAGCAATCAGCCCCAGCATTTT
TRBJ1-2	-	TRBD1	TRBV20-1	CSAVRQGGDYGYTF	TGCAGTGCGGTCAGACAGGGAGGGGACTATGGCTACACCTTC
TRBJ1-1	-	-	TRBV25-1	CASSDSPTEAFF	TGTGCCAGCAGTGATTCACCCACTGAAGCTTTCTTT
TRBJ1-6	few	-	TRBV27	CASRANNSPLHF	TGTGCCAGTAGAGCTAACAATTCACCCCTCCACTTT
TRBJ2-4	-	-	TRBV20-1	CSANPLSALAKNIQYF	TGCAGTGCTAACCCCCTATCAGCGTTAGCCAAAAACATTCAGTACTTC
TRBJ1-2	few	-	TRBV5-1	CASSLRKDNYGYTF	TGCGCCAGCAGCTTGAGAAAGGACAACTATGGCTACACCTTC
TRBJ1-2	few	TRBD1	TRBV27	CASSPWDRGYGYTF	TGTGCCAGCAGTCCCTGGGACAGGGGCTATGGCTACACCTTC
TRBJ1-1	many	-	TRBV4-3	CASSQDQSGLTEAFF	TGCGCCAGCAGCCAAGATCAGTCAGGACTTACTGAAGCTTTCTTT
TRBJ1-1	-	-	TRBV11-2	CASSLVRMNTEAFF	TGTGCCAGCAGCTTAGTACGGATGAACACTGAAGCTTTCTTT
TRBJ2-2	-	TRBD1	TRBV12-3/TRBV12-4	CASSFTGGGTGELFF	TGTGCCAGCAGTTTCACAGGGGGCGGCACCGGGGAGCTGTTTTTT
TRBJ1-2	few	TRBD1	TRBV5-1	CASSLGTKGQNYGYTF	TGCGCCAGCAGCTTGGGTACGAAGGGACAGAACTATGGCTACACCTTC
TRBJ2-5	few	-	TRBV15	CATWGGWGGSQETQYF	TGTGCCACCTGGGGAGGATGGGGAGGAAGCCAAGAGACCCAGTACTTC
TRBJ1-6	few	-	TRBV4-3	CASSQDYFPGGDSPLHF	TGCGCCAGCAGCCAAGATTATTTCCCAGGAGGGGATTCACCCCTCCACTTT
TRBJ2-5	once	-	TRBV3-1	CASSPLRFGGRGGETQYF	TGTGCCAGCAGCCCCTTACGATTTGGGGGGCGGGGAGGAGAGACCCAGTACTTC